The 24 T cell receptor beta chains below were found in one sample sequenced in a study of shared clonotypes between healthy human individuals. Sequencing used immunoSEQ multiplex PCR; TCRdb keeps in-frame clones, though not all of them. The data contain roughly 700,000 clones, around 74% of them singletons. The sequencing input was memory CD4+ T cells sorted from blood. Subset here: CD45RA-negative fraction. These receptors were taken from a young woman in good health.

The rearrangement uses TRBV7-2 and TRBJ2-3; weak D call: TRBD1 (6 bases). The V end lost 5 bases, the J end lost 2 bases, and 11 bases lay between the germline ends. There are 14 residues in the CDR3. Germline CDR1 SGHTA, CDR2 FQGNSA. The CDR3 region is CASSRTGFTDTQYF. Written as DNA, the CDR3 is TGTGCCAGCAGCCGAACAGGGTTCACAGATACGCAGTATTTT.

V is TRBV5-1 and J is TRBJ2-3, with D possibly TRBD2 on 6 matching bases. The V end was cut by 1 base, the J end by 2 bases, with 14 bases between. Germline CDR1 is SGHRS and CDR2 is YFSETQ. This CDR3 comprises 16 residues. The DNA for the CDR3 is TGCGCCAGCAGCTTGATGCCTAGCGCCCACACAGATACGCAGTATTTT. It encodes CASSLMPSAHTDTQYF. The full variable domain, in which reference TRBV5-1 and TRBJ2-3 provide the parts outside the CDR3, is KAGVTQTPRYLIKTRGQQVTLSCSPISGHRSVSWYQQTPGQGLQFLFEYFSETQRNKGNFPGRFSGRQFSNSRSEMNVSTLELGDSALYLCASSLMPSAHTDTQYFGPGTRLTVL.

There are a few counts of this clone. The J gene is TRBJ2-7, the V gene TRBV4-2, with TRBD2 matching 8 bases. Germline V lookup: CDR1 LGHNA, CDR2 YNFKEQ. The CDR3 extends over 15 amino acids. Losses at the gene ends were 2 bases for V and 5 bases for J; bases not matched to a gene: 8. The CDR3 spells CASSQRSGELHEQYF. CDR3 DNA: TGTGCCAGCAGCCAACGTAGCGGGGAGCTCCACGAGCAGTACTTC.

The V call is TRBV14, the J call TRBJ1-2, with TRBD1 matching 7 bases. The V segment lost 5 bases and the J segment 7 bases; nucleotides outside the gene matches: 7. The CDR3 is made up of 13 amino acids. Germline V gene data show CDR1 as SGHDN and CDR2 as FVKESK. CDR3 nucleotides: TGTGCCAGCAGCAAACAGGGGTTCGGTGGCTACACCTTC. It specifies CASSKQGFGGYTF. The variable domain in full, with the rest retrieved from reference TRBV14 and TRBJ1-2, is EAGVTQFPSHSVIEKGQTVTLRCDPISGHDNLYWYRRVMGKEIKFLLHFVKESKQDESGMPNNRFLAERTGGTYSTLKVQPAELEDSGVYFCASSKQGFGGYTFGSGTRLTVV.

The genes are TRBV2 and TRBJ2-5; 7 nucleotides match TRBD1. V was clipped by 4 bases and J by 2 bases; unmatched bases: 1. Germline CDR1 reads SNHLY; CDR2 reads FYNNEI. This CDR3 has 13 amino acids. CDR3 in amino acids: CASSVRGQETQYF. CDR3 DNA: TGTGCCAGCAGTGTCAGGGGGCAAGAGACCCAGTACTTC.

This clone came up a few times. CDR3 sequence reads: CASSRGQGPTEAFF. For the CDR3, the DNA is TGTGCCAGCAGCCGTGGACAGGGGCCCACTGAAGCTTTCTTT. J is TRBJ1-1 and V is TRBV7-2; 9 bases map to TRBD1. This CDR3 contains 14 residues. Germline CDR1 SGHTA, CDR2 FQGNSA. V dropped 5 bases and J dropped 4; count of bases not matched to a gene: 5.

The rearrangement joins TRBV28 to TRBJ1-2; 7 nucleotides agree with TRBD1. This CDR3 spans 14 amino acids. V lost 4 bases, J lost 6 bases, and 8 bases stayed unmatched. Per germline, CDR1 MDHEN and CDR2 SYDVKM. CDR3 amino acids: CASSSHDRVNGYTF. Written as DNA, the CDR3 is TGTGCCAGCAGTTCTCACGACAGGGTCAATGGCTACACCTTC.

The chain recombines TRBV18 with TRBJ1-1; 7 bases line up with TRBD1. Germline V gene data show CDR1 as KGHSH and CDR2 as LQKENI. The CDR3 runs 12 residues. V trimming: 3 bases; J trimming: 9 bases; junction bases outside the gene matches: 4. CDR3 sequence: CASSPGQEQAFF. As DNA, the CDR3 is TGTGCCAGCTCACCTGGACAGGAGCAAGCTTTCTTT.

This clone was observed a handful of times. J is TRBJ1-2 and V is TRBV28; possibly TRBD1 for D (5 bases). The CDR3 runs 11 residues. With 10 bases removed from V and 5 bases from J, the gap between germline ends came to 11 bases. The germline V gene has CDR1 MDHEN and CDR2 SYDVKM. CDR3 coding DNA: TGTGCCACAGCAGGGAATTATGGCTACACCTTC. Translation: CATAGNYGYTF.

The CDR3 DNA follows: TGTGCCAGCAGCTTAGGACAGCCGAGCTCTGGAAACACCATATATTTT. The encoded protein is CASSLGQPSSGNTIYF. The chain employs TRBV7-7 and TRBJ1-3, with a tentative D call TRBD1 (5 bases). CDR3 length: 16 residues. The V end lost 1 base, the J end lost 0 bases, and 10 bases lay between the germline ends. Germline V CDR1 and CDR2: SSHAT, FNYEAQ (reference sequence).

CDR3 region: CASSLEDRVWNTIYF. In DNA form, the CDR3 reads TGTGCCAGCAGCTTGGAGGACAGGGTTTGGAACACCATATATTTT. The genes are TRBV5-5 and TRBJ1-3; 8 nucleotides align to TRBD1. Trimming took 0 bases from V and 7 from J; bases not matched to a gene: 6. Germline CDR1 and CDR2: SGHKS and YYEKEE (reference sequence). This CDR3 has 15 residues. Together with reference TRBV5-5 and TRBJ1-3, the CDR3 gives the full variable domain: DAGVTQSPTHLIKTRGQQVTLRCSPISGHKSVSWYQQVLGQGPQFIFQYYEKEERGRGNFPDRFSARQFPNYSSELNVNALLLGDSALYLCASSLEDRVWNTIYFGEGSWLTVV.

This clone was counted only a few times. The V call is TRBV27, the J call TRBJ2-1; D could derive from TRBD1 or TRBD2 (5 bases each). The V gene's germline CDR1 is MNHEY and CDR2 SMNVEV (reference sequence). The CDR3 loop spans 12 amino acids. V lost 5 bases and J 9 bases, leaving 11 bases between the germline ends. The CDR3 loop is CASSRGAFEQFF. The DNA of the CDR3 is TGTGCCAGCAGTAGGGGAGCGTTTGAGCAGTTCTTC.

The chain recombines TRBV27 with TRBJ2-2; either TRBD1 or TRBD2 may fit D (5 bases each). This CDR3 is 14 amino acids long. V lost 6 bases and J lost 5, with 13 bases in between. Germline CDR1 reads MNHEY; CDR2 reads SMNVEV (reference sequence). Written as DNA, the CDR3 is TGTGCCAGCAGGGGACCGGGACCGACCGGGGAGCTGTTTTTT. This gives the protein CASRGPGPTGELFF.

V gene TRBV5-1 combines with J gene TRBJ2-5, with D hard to call. The V end lost 1 base, the J end lost 1 base, and 5 bases lay between the germline ends. CDR1 is SGHRS, CDR2 YFSETQ, per germline. The CDR3 length is 13 residues. CDR3 DNA: TGCGCCAGCAGCTTGACAGCCCAAGAGACCCAGTACTTC. As protein: CASSLTAQETQYF.

The J gene is TRBJ2-5, the V gene TRBV28; 9 nucleotides align to TRBD1. The J call may be faulty, since TRBJ2-7 better matches the DNA end. CDR1 and CDR2 (germline): MDHEN, SYDVKM. The CDR3 is 14 residues long. CDR3 DNA sequence: TGTGCCAGCAGCCGCGGACAGGGGCCTTACGAGCAGTACTTC. Translation gives CASSRGQGPYEQYF.

This clone was observed a handful of times. This rearrangement joins TRBV19 to TRBJ2-7; perhaps TRBD2 as D (5 bases). Germline CDR1 and CDR2: LNHDA and SQIVND (reference sequence). Trimming left V 7 bases short and J 4 bases short, with 17 bases between. CDR3 size: 14 residues. The CDR3 bases are TGTGCCAGTACTCCAACGGGGATTCCATACGAGCAGTACTTC. Its protein product is CASTPTGIPYEQYF.

The chain combines TRBV4-1 with TRBJ2-2; 8 bases fit TRBD2. Looked up from germline, CDR1 is MGHRA and CDR2 is YSYEKL. V lost 0 bases to trimming and J lost 5 bases; unmatched junction nucleotides: 14. This CDR3 region has 19 residues. CDR3 nucleotide sequence: TGCGCCAGCAGCCAAGAAGGCGGGGCCGGGAGGGTACGTACCGGGGAGCTGTTTTTT. Protein: CASSQEGGAGRVRTGELFF.

This chain joins TRBV13 and TRBJ2-6; 11 nucleotides match TRBD1. The CDR3 consists of 21 residues. Germline V gives CDR1 PRHDT, CDR2 FYEKMQ (reference sequence). The V and J ends lost 3 bases and 0 bases, in that order; junction bases with no gene match: 13. The CDR3 is CASSFFNEGGQGDSGANVLTF. The CDR3, as DNA: TGTGCCAGCAGCTTTTTCAATGAAGGGGGACAGGGGGACTCTGGGGCCAACGTCCTGACTTTC.

J is TRBJ1-5 and V is TRBV13; the D is unclear. From germline, CDR1 is PRHDT and CDR2 FYEKMQ (reference sequence). This CDR3 is 13 amino acids long. V dropped 6 bases and J dropped 3 bases, with 9 bases sitting between them. DNA for the CDR3: TGTGCCAGCAGTGAAGGACCCAATCAGCCCCAGCATTTT. This gives the protein CASSEGPNQPQHF.

The rearrangement joins TRBV7-2 to TRBJ1-2; perhaps TRBD1 as D (6 bases). Germline V lookup: CDR1 SGHTA, CDR2 FQGNSA. V gave up 5 bases and J gave up 4 bases, with 17 bases separating them. The CDR3 has 15 amino acids. The CDR3 nucleotides read TGTGCCAGCAGCATCCCTGCCCAGGGGACCTATGGCTACACCTTC. Residues: CASSIPAQGTYGYTF.

Turning to this clone: The sample holds other DNA sequences that translate to the same CDR3. The chain has TRBV7-3 and TRBJ2-5; 7 bases align to TRBD1. J gave up 5 bases and V 2 bases, and 5 bases lay outside the gene matches. CDR1 and CDR2 from the germline V gene are SGHTA and FQGTGA. The CDR3 covers 14 residues. CDR3 coding DNA: TGTGCCAGCAGCTTATCCGGCAGGGGGGAGACCCAGTACTTC. It encodes CASSLSGRGETQYF.

J is TRBJ2-5 and V is TRBV2; 12 bases map to TRBD2. Germline V lookup: CDR1 SNHLY, CDR2 FYNNEI. V was clipped by 3 bases and J by 4 bases; unmatched bases: 12. The CDR3 is 18 amino acids. The CDR3 protein is CASSEPLTSGRGGETQYF. The CDR3 DNA is TGTGCCAGCAGTGAGCCCCTGACTAGCGGGAGAGGTGGAGAGACCCAGTACTTC. Complete variable domain (other parts from reference TRBV2 and TRBJ2-5): EPEVTQTPSHQVTQMGQEVILRCVPISNHLYFYWYRQILGQKVEFLVSFYNNEISEKSEIFDDQFSVERPDGSNFTLKIRSTKLEDSAMYFCASSEPLTSGRGGETQYFGPGTRLLVL.

The chain uses TRBV6-1 and TRBJ2-2, with D perhaps TRBD1 or TRBD2 (6 bases each). V was cut by 9 bases and J by 4 bases, with 12 bases left in between. The CDR3 extends over 13 amino acids. Germline lookup yields CDR1 MNHNS and CDR2 SASEGT. The CDR3 DNA sequence: TGTGCCAGTGGGGGGCGCGTCACCGGGGAGCTGTTTTTT. It translates to CASGGRVTGELFF.

The chain links TRBV27 to TRBJ2-1, with a tentative D call TRBD1 (5 bases). CDR3 length equals 13 residues. CDR1 and CDR2 from the germline V gene are MNHEY and SMNVEV (reference sequence). V was clipped by 7 bases and J by 4 bases, with 11 bases between them. The DNA for the CDR3 is TGTGCCAGCACCAACCAGGGATACAATGAGCAGTTCTTC. This sequence encodes CASTNQGYNEQFF.